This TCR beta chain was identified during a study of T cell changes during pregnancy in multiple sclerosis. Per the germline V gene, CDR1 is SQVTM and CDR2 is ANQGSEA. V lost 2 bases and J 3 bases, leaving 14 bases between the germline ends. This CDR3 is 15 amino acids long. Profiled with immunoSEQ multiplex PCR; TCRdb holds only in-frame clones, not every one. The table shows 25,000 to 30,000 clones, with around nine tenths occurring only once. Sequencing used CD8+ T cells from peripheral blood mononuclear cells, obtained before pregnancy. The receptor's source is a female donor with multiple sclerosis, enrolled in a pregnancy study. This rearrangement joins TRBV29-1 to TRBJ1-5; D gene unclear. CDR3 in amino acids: CSVEKPGVDNQPQHF. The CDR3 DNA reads TGCAGCGTTGAAAAACCGGGTGTTGACAATCAGCCCCAGCATTTT. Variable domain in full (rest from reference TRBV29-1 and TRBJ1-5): SAVISQKPSRDICQRGTSLTIQCQVDSQVTMMFWYRQQPGQSLTLIATANQGSEATYESGFVIDKFPISRPNLTFSTLTVSNMSPEDSSIYLCSVEKPGVDNQPQHFGDGTRLSIL.